Here is one T cell receptor beta chain with its context. Its antigen is not identified. The data originate from a study of cytomegalovirus exposure and HLA in healthy donors. Findings of the study overall: Reports credit the classifier with highly specific, highly sensitive diagnosis of cytomegalovirus status.

Some clones are missing from TCRdb's copy, which holds only in-frame ones; the method was immunoSEQ multiplex PCR. The sample has more than 300,000 clones; roughly 89% are singletons. This CDR3 has 15 amino acids. CDR1 and CDR2 (germline): SGHRS, YFSETQ. Germline trimming cut 4 bases from V and 7 bases from J; bases unmatched to any gene: 6. This TCR came from a woman between 18 and 29 years old in good health and CMV-seronegative. The specimen was PBMCs. The chain employs TRBV5-1 and TRBJ1-4, with 11 bases lining up with TRBD1. The CDR3 region has the DNA TGCGCCAGCAGCCTAAGGACAGGGGGCAGTGAAAAACTGTTTTTT. Translating it yields CASSLRTGGSEKLFF.